A selection of T cell receptor beta chains follows, all from one sample in a study of blood T cells in healthy people across ages. MiXCR, applied by TCRdb to the 5' RACE reads, yields one record per CDR3 protein. The sample lists around 900,000 distinct CDR3 sequences, 25% to 35% occurring once. The sample taken for sequencing was blood. The receptors were sampled from a woman older than 75 in good health. CDR3s include the opening cysteine and the closing phenylalanine or tryptophan. D genes are given only for firm matches. Not every row has a clone size; where given, it reads once, few, many or a size class.

cdr3_aa: CATSDSGRTALSTDTQYF
cdr3_nt: TGTGCCACCAGTGATTCGGGTAGGACAGCTCTTTCCACAGATACGCAGTATTTT
cdr3_length: 18
d_call: NA
v_call: TRBV24-1
clone_size: NA
j_call: TRBJ2-3

cdr3_aa: CSARLGIGANQPQHF
cdr3_nt: TGCAGTGCTAGACTAGGGATAGGAGCCAATCAGCCCCAGCATTTT
cdr3_length: 15
d_call: NA
v_call: TRBV20-1
clone_size: many
j_call: TRBJ1-5

cdr3_aa: CSARDGGYGYTF
cdr3_nt: TGCAGTGCTAGAGATGGGGGCTATGGCTACACCTTC
cdr3_length: 12
d_call: NA
v_call: TRBV20-1
clone_size: few
j_call: TRBJ1-2

cdr3_aa: CASSFDRGEQYF
cdr3_nt: TGTGCCAGCAGTTTTGACAGGGGCGAGCAGTACTTC
cdr3_length: 12
d_call: TRBD1
v_call: TRBV6-2/TRBV6-3
clone_size: many
j_call: TRBJ2-7

cdr3_aa: CASSSASGGAGETQYF
cdr3_nt: TGTGCCAGCAGCTCCGCTAGCGGGGGGGCCGGGGAGACCCAGTACTTC
cdr3_length: 16
d_call: TRBD2
v_call: TRBV7-9
clone_size: many
j_call: TRBJ2-5

cdr3_aa: CASIDDRGLNEQYF
cdr3_nt: TGTGCCAGCATCGACGACAGGGGGCTCAACGAGCAGTACTTC
cdr3_length: 14
d_call: TRBD1
v_call: TRBV7-2
clone_size: NA
j_call: TRBJ2-7

cdr3_aa: CASQGRSYERYF
cdr3_nt: TGTGCCAGCCAGGGCCGCTCCTACGAGCGGTACTTC
cdr3_length: 12
d_call: NA
v_call: TRBV28
clone_size: NA
j_call: TRBJ2-7

cdr3_aa: CASSGSRANYGYTF
cdr3_nt: TGTGCCAGCAGTGGCTCCAGAGCTAACTATGGCTACACCTTC
cdr3_length: 14
d_call: NA
v_call: TRBV2
clone_size: few
j_call: TRBJ1-2

cdr3_aa: CASTPLPAGAPADTQYF
cdr3_nt: TGTGCCAGCACTCCCCTTCCAGCGGGAGCCCCAGCAGATACGCAGTATTTT
cdr3_length: 17
d_call: TRBD2
v_call: TRBV6-2/TRBV6-3
clone_size: NA
j_call: TRBJ2-3

cdr3_aa: CSARAPDLAYEQYF
cdr3_nt: TGCAGTGCTAGAGCACCGGACTTAGCCTACGAGCAGTACTTC
cdr3_length: 14
d_call: NA
v_call: TRBV20-1
clone_size: many
j_call: TRBJ2-7

cdr3_aa: CASRTRPWETQYF
cdr3_nt: TGTGCCAGCAGGACGAGGCCGTGGGAGACCCAGTACTTC
cdr3_length: 13
d_call: NA
v_call: TRBV6-1
clone_size: few
j_call: TRBJ2-5

cdr3_aa: CASSSYPSGGRYNEQFF
cdr3_nt: TGTGCCAGCAGCTCTTATCCTAGCGGGGGACGATACAATGAGCAGTTCTTC
cdr3_length: 17
d_call: TRBD2
v_call: TRBV14
clone_size: NA
j_call: TRBJ2-1

cdr3_aa: CASTLERGVQYF
cdr3_nt: TGTGCCAGCACCCTGGAGAGAGGTGTGCAGTACTTC
cdr3_length: 12
d_call: NA
v_call: TRBV6-6
clone_size: NA
j_call: TRBJ2-7

cdr3_aa: CASSEYYNSPLHF
cdr3_nt: TGTGCCAGCAGTGAATATTATAATTCACCCCTCCACTTT
cdr3_length: 13
d_call: NA
v_call: TRBV6-1
clone_size: many
j_call: TRBJ1-6

cdr3_aa: CASSKGASPLHF
cdr3_nt: TGTGCCAGCAGTAAAGGGGCTTCACCCCTCCACTTT
cdr3_length: 12
d_call: NA
v_call: TRBV6-1
clone_size: NA
j_call: TRBJ1-6

cdr3_aa: CSARATGSGNIQYF
cdr3_nt: TGCAGTGCTAGAGCGACAGGGAGTGGAAACATTCAGTACTTC
cdr3_length: 14
d_call: TRBD1
v_call: TRBV20-1
clone_size: NA
j_call: TRBJ2-4

cdr3_aa: CSARDNRGQGQPQHF
cdr3_nt: TGCAGTGCTAGAGACAACAGGGGGCAAGGACAGCCCCAGCATTTT
cdr3_length: 15
d_call: TRBD1
v_call: TRBV20-1
clone_size: many
j_call: TRBJ1-5

cdr3_aa: CASSPRGSGGNTGELFF
cdr3_nt: TGTGCCAGCAGCCCCCGAGGTAGCGGGGGGAACACCGGGGAGCTGTTTTTT
cdr3_length: 17
d_call: TRBD2
v_call: TRBV3-1
clone_size: few
j_call: TRBJ2-2

cdr3_aa: CASRYETTDTQYF
cdr3_nt: TGCGCCAGCCGCTACGAAACCACAGATACGCAGTATTTT
cdr3_length: 13
d_call: NA
v_call: TRBV5-1
clone_size: many
j_call: TRBJ2-3

cdr3_aa: CASSLGDSYNSPLHF
cdr3_nt: TGTGCCAGCAGTTTGGGCGACAGCTATAATTCACCCCTCCACTTT
cdr3_length: 15
d_call: NA
v_call: TRBV27
clone_size: many
j_call: TRBJ1-6

cdr3_aa: CASSQRDGNNEQFF
cdr3_nt: TGTGCCAGCAGCCAACGGGACGGAAACAATGAGCAGTTCTTC
cdr3_length: 14
d_call: NA
v_call: TRBV4-2
clone_size: once
j_call: TRBJ2-1

cdr3_aa: CASSQVLRDNGYTF
cdr3_nt: TGTGCCAGCAGCCAAGTTCTCAGGGACAATGGCTACACCTTC
cdr3_length: 14
d_call: NA
v_call: TRBV3-1
clone_size: NA
j_call: TRBJ1-2

cdr3_aa: CASSPGGFDQPQHF
cdr3_nt: TGCGCCAGCAGCCCGGGGGGGTTCGATCAGCCCCAGCATTTT
cdr3_length: 14
d_call: NA
v_call: TRBV5-1
clone_size: few
j_call: TRBJ1-5

cdr3_aa: CASSFQGRENIQYF
cdr3_nt: TGTGCCAGCAGCTTCCAAGGGAGGGAAAACATTCAGTACTTC
cdr3_length: 14
d_call: TRBD2
v_call: TRBV11-1
clone_size: few
j_call: TRBJ2-4

cdr3_aa: CASSQAGWAYEQYF
cdr3_nt: TGTGCCAGCAGCCAAGCTGGTTGGGCCTACGAGCAGTACTTC
cdr3_length: 14
d_call: NA
v_call: TRBV14
clone_size: many
j_call: TRBJ2-7

cdr3_aa: CASSLGFMAGRDTGELFF
cdr3_nt: TGTGCCAGCAGCTTAGGTTTTATGGCCGGAAGGGACACCGGGGAGCTGTTTTTT
cdr3_length: 18
d_call: NA
v_call: TRBV7-2
clone_size: NA
j_call: TRBJ2-2

cdr3_aa: CASSQDSVAAETQYF
cdr3_nt: TGTGCCAGCAGCCAAGATAGTGTAGCGGCGGAGACCCAGTACTTC
cdr3_length: 15
d_call: NA
v_call: TRBV3-1
clone_size: NA
j_call: TRBJ2-5

cdr3_aa: CSVPLYLTSDELFF
cdr3_nt: TGCAGCGTTCCCTTATATCTAACTAGCGATGAGCTGTTCTTC
cdr3_length: 14
d_call: TRBD2
v_call: TRBV29-1
clone_size: many
j_call: TRBJ2-1

cdr3_aa: CASSLDAGSYGYTF
cdr3_nt: TGCGCCAGCAGCTTGGACGCAGGGAGCTATGGCTACACCTTC
cdr3_length: 14
d_call: NA
v_call: TRBV5-1
clone_size: many
j_call: TRBJ1-2

cdr3_aa: CASSQDHQGETQYF
cdr3_nt: TGCGCCAGCAGCCAAGATCACCAGGGAGAGACCCAGTACTTC
cdr3_length: 14
d_call: NA
v_call: TRBV5-1
clone_size: NA
j_call: TRBJ2-5

cdr3_aa: CASSGRWLAGTDTRYF
cdr3_nt: TGTGCCAGCAGCGGACGTTGGTTAGCGGGCACAGATACGCGGTATTTT
cdr3_length: 16
d_call: TRBD2
v_call: TRBV5-6
clone_size: NA
j_call: TRBJ2-3

cdr3_aa: CASNPTFDKYF
cdr3_nt: TGTGCCAGCAACCCGACGTTCGACAAGTACTTC
cdr3_length: 11
d_call: NA
v_call: TRBV6-5
clone_size: many
j_call: TRBJ2-7

cdr3_aa: CASSDRTRKGSGNEQFF
cdr3_nt: TGCGCCAGCAGTGACCGGACTAGGAAAGGGTCGGGCAATGAGCAGTTCTTC
cdr3_length: 17
d_call: TRBD2
v_call: TRBV10-2
clone_size: many
j_call: TRBJ2-1

cdr3_aa: CSARPSGGSEETQYF
cdr3_nt: TGCAGTGCTAGACCTAGCGGGGGGTCCGAAGAGACCCAGTACTTC
cdr3_length: 15
d_call: TRBD2
v_call: TRBV20-1
clone_size: few
j_call: TRBJ2-5

cdr3_aa: CASRITGMNTEAFF
cdr3_nt: TGTGCCAGCAGGATTACAGGAATGAACACTGAAGCTTTCTTT
cdr3_length: 14
d_call: NA
v_call: TRBV6-1
clone_size: NA
j_call: TRBJ1-1